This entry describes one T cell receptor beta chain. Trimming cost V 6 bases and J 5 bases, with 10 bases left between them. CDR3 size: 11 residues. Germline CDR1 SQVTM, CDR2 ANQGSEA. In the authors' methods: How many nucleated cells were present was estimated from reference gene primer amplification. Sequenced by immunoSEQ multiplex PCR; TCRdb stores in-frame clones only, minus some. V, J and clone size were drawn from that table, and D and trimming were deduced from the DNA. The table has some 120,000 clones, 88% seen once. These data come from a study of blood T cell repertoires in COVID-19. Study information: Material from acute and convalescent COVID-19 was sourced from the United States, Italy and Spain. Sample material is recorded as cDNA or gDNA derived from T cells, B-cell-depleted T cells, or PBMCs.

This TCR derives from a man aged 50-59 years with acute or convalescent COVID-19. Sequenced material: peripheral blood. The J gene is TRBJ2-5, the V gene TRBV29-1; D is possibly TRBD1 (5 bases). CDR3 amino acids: CSVRVGETQYF. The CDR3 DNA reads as TGCAGCGTCAGGGTGGGGGAGACCCAGTACTTC.